The 23 T cell receptor beta chains in this list originate from one sample, sequenced in a study of pediatric ulcerative colitis (dated by TCRdb to between 2019 and 2020). Libraries came from the immunoSEQ multiplex PCR assay. TCRdb retrieved this table from immuneACCESS and kept in-frame rearrangements only. Not all clones are present; in checked studies, unresolved V genes account for under half, and no reason is known for the remainder. Within this sample are 25,000 to 35,000 clones, with roughly four fifths of them counted one time only. Around 4.3% of the sample rests with the top ten. Sequencing input: blood. Receptors were obtained from a boy aged 10-17 years with severe ulcerative colitis.

This sequence joins TRBV10-1 and TRBJ1-4, with D possibly TRBD1 on 5 matching bases. With 3 bases removed from V and 4 bases from J, the gap between germline ends came to 12 bases. In germline, CDR1 is WNHNN, CDR2 SYGVQD (reference sequence). This CDR3 contains 15 residues. The CDR3 nucleotides are TGCGCCAGCAGTGACACGACGGGGCGTAATGAAAAACTGTTTTTT. This encodes CASSDTTGRNEKLFF.

The rearrangement joins TRBV10-3 to TRBJ2-3, with TRBD2 identical over 12 bases. The trim removed 9 bases at V and 0 bases at J, leaving 4 bases unmatched. The CDR3 sequence is 15 residues long. Germline CDR1 and CDR2: ENHRY and SYGVKD. The CDR3 region is CAIGTSGPSTDTQYF. As DNA, the CDR3 is TGTGCCATTGGGACTAGCGGGCCCAGCACAGATACGCAGTATTTT.

The chain combines TRBV7-3 with TRBJ1-5; no reliable D call. The CDR3 spans 13 residues. CDR1 is SGHTA, CDR2 FQGTGA, per germline. Between the trimmed V and J ends, which lost 2 bases and 6 bases, there was a span of 8 bases. CDR3 sequence: CASSLWLGQPQHF. CDR3 nucleotides: TGTGCCAGCAGCTTATGGTTGGGTCAGCCCCAGCATTTT.

The V and J genes are TRBV5-5 and TRBJ1-2; 7 nucleotides match TRBD1. CDR1 and CDR2 from the germline V gene are SGHKS and YYEKEE (reference sequence). The CDR3 extends over 11 amino acids. The V segment lost 4 bases and the J segment 12 bases; nucleotides outside the gene matches: 6. The CDR3 spells CASSPDRPDTF. CDR3 DNA: TGTGCCAGCAGCCCGGACAGGCCAGACACCTTC.

This chain links TRBV30 with TRBJ1-5; 8 nucleotides match TRBD1. The trim removed 7 bases at V and 4 bases at J, leaving 9 bases unmatched. This CDR3 is 14 amino acids long. Germline V gene lookup returns CDR1 GTSNPN and CDR2 SVGIG (reference sequence). The CDR3: CAYTGQGRNQPQHF. The CDR3 DNA reads TGTGCCTACACTGGACAGGGTCGAAATCAGCCCCAGCATTTT.

The J gene is TRBJ1-2, the V gene TRBV7-2; 7 bases match TRBD1. V trimming: 5 bases; J trimming: 8 bases; junction bases outside the gene matches: 17. Germline CDR1 is SGHTA and CDR2 is FQGNSA. The CDR3 sequence is 16 residues long. The CDR3 DNA sequence: TGTGCCAGCAGCCGCCTCCTACAGGGGTGGGTGAAGGGCTACACCTTC. Amino acid sequence: CASSRLLQGWVKGYTF. Full variable domain (missing parts from reference TRBV7-2 and TRBJ1-2): GAGVSQSPSNKVTEKGKDVELRCDPISGHTALYWYRQSLGQGLEFLIYFQGNSAPDKSGLPSDRFSAERTGGSVSTLTIQRTQQEDSAVYLCASSRLLQGWVKGYTFGSGTRLTVV.

The chain uses TRBV30 and TRBJ1-3; D unclear. Looked up from germline, CDR1 is GTSNPN and CDR2 is SVGIG (reference sequence). Deletions cut 2 bases from V and 6 bases from J, with 17 bases between. This CDR3 is built from 15 residues. For the CDR3, the DNA is TGTGCCTGGAGTTCCAGTTCGGGGAGGGCAAACACCATATATTTT. Protein sequence: CAWSSSSGRANTIYF.

The genes are TRBV5-1 and TRBJ1-5; D possibly corresponds to TRBD1 (6 bases). This CDR3 has 15 residues. Trimming stripped 4 bases from V and 4 bases from J, with 15 bases between. In germline, CDR1 is SGHRS, CDR2 YFSETQ. CDR3 protein: CASSDSGGQNQPQHF. As DNA, the CDR3 is TGCGCCAGCAGCGACTCCGGGGGGCAGAATCAGCCCCAGCATTTT.

The V call is TRBV7-8, the J call TRBJ1-6; D may be TRBD1 (5 bases). CDR1 SGHVS and CDR2 FQNEAQ come from the germline V gene. The CDR3 sequence is 17 residues long. V lost 5 bases and J 7 bases, leaving 21 bases between the germline ends. CDR3 loop: CASSDAQGTGWNSPLHF. The CDR3 DNA sequence: TGTGCCAGCAGCGATGCCCAGGGTACGGGGTGGAATTCACCCCTCCACTTT.

The J gene is TRBJ2-2, the V gene TRBV1; the table's D gene call, TRBD2, was not cross checked with the DNA. TRBV1 is recorded as a pseudogene. The CDR3 is 19 residues long. The chain's CDR3 is CTSSQGRKGVAGNTGELFF. The CDR3 nucleotides are TGCACCAGCAGCCAGGGGCGTAAGGGAGTAGCGGGGAACACCGGGGAGCTGTTTTTT.

V gene TRBV15 combines with J gene TRBJ1-4; no clear D. Trimming left V 1 base short and J 4 bases short, with 10 bases between. Germline V gene sequence: CDR1 LNHNV, CDR2 YYDKDF (reference sequence). This CDR3 is built from 15 residues. In DNA form, the CDR3 reads TGTGCCACCAGCAGAGTGCCGGGTCTTAATGAAAAACTGTTTTTT. It is translated as CATSRVPGLNEKLFF.

The chain has TRBV6-1 and TRBJ2-2; 11 bases line up with TRBD2. The CDR3 totals 15 residues. Germline values: CDR1 MNHNS, CDR2 SASEGT. The J segment lost 7 bases and the V segment lost 10 bases, leaving 11 bases of the junction unmatched. CDR3 protein: CATRFASGGNGELFF. For the CDR3, the DNA is TGTGCCACCCGATTTGCTAGCGGGGGGAACGGGGAGCTGTTTTTT.

The chain has TRBV10-3 and TRBJ1-2, with D perhaps matching TRBD1 (6 bases). The germline gives CDR1 ENHRY, CDR2 SYGVKD. CDR3 size: 13 residues. V gave up 2 bases and J gave up 4 bases, with 8 bases separating them. DNA of the CDR3: TGTGCCATCAGTGAGGACAGGTTCTATGGCTACACCTTC. Its translation is CAISEDRFYGYTF.

The rearrangement uses TRBV5-8 and TRBJ2-1; tentative D call: TRBD2 (5 bases). CDR1 and CDR2 (germline): SGHTS, YDEGEE. This CDR3 is 12 amino acids long. V lost 2 bases and J 9 bases, leaving 9 bases between the germline ends. CDR3 sequence (DNA): TGTGCCAGCAGCTTCCGCGGGCGTGAGCAGTTCTTC. It yields the protein CASSFRGREQFF.

This chain joins TRBV16 and TRBJ1-2; D is unresolved. The CDR3 extends over 13 amino acids. Germline CDR1 and CDR2: KGHSY and FQNENV. V lost 6 bases, J lost 5 bases, and 13 bases lay in between. The DNA of the CDR3 is TGTGCCAGCAGTCTGTCCCCGGGTTATGGCTACACCTTC. Residues: CASSLSPGYGYTF.

The chain couples TRBV9 to TRBJ1-1, with a possible D match to TRBD1 (5 bases). Germline lookup yields CDR1 SGDLS and CDR2 YYNGEE. This CDR3 has 14 residues. The V and J ends lost 0 bases and 8 bases respectively, with 14 bases between them. The CDR3 reads CASSVDGGDREAFF. For the CDR3, the DNA is TGTGCCAGCAGCGTAGATGGAGGGGATAGGGAAGCTTTCTTT.

CDR3 coding DNA: TGTGCCAGCAGCTGGACCGGATCCTCCTACGAGCAGTACTTC. Translation gives CASSWTGSSYEQYF. V and J are TRBV7-2 and TRBJ2-7, with D unclear. V was trimmed by 4 bases and J by 0 bases, leaving 10 bases between them. This CDR3 has 14 amino acids. Germline lookup yields CDR1 SGHTA and CDR2 FQGNSA.

J is TRBJ2-7 and V is TRBV18; TRBD2 matches at 10 bases. J was trimmed by 6 bases and V by 4 bases; bases with no gene match: 6. The germline V gene encodes CDR1 KGHSH and CDR2 LQKENI. The CDR3 is made up of 14 amino acids. CDR3 in DNA: TGTGCCAGCTCACACAGCGGGGGGGCTGGCGAGCAGTACTTC. Translating it yields CASSHSGGAGEQYF.

This sequence joins TRBV18 and TRBJ1-1; D is unclear. V lost 7 bases to trimming and J lost 1 base, with 13 bases between them. Germline-derived CDR1 and CDR2 are KGHSH and LQKENI. This CDR3 is built from 14 residues. As DNA, the CDR3 is TGTGCCAGCTATCCGGGAACGGGGAACACTGAAGCTTTCTTT. Translated, it gives CASYPGTGNTEAFF.

V gene TRBV27 combines with J gene TRBJ1-5, with unresolved D. Trimming pared 6 bases from V and 0 bases from J, leaving 15 bases between. Per the germline V gene, CDR1 is MNHEY and CDR2 is SMNVEV (reference sequence). The CDR3 consists of 16 residues. The CDR3 loop is CASRSSGRLSNQPQHF. The CDR3 DNA sequence: TGTGCCAGCAGGTCCTCCGGACGGCTTAGCAATCAGCCCCAGCATTTT.

This sequence joins TRBV2 and TRBJ2-3; D call uncertain. V was pared by 2 bases and J by 3 bases, with 12 bases between. The germline V gene has CDR1 SNHLY and CDR2 FYNNEI. The CDR3 consists of 15 residues. The CDR3 DNA sequence: TGTGCCAGCAGTGAAAATGACTTCAGTACAGATACGCAGTATTTT. As protein: CASSENDFSTDTQYF.

The chain employs TRBV30 and TRBJ1-1; D is perhaps TRBD1 (5 bases). Looked up from germline, CDR1 is GTSNPN and CDR2 is SVGIG (reference sequence). There are 14 residues in the CDR3. V was clipped by 3 bases and J by 3 bases, with 14 bases between them. The CDR3 bases are TGTGCCTGGAGCCCAGGGTTGGAGGACACTGAAGCTTTCTTT. This gives the protein CAWSPGLEDTEAFF.

The rearrangement uses TRBV7-2 and TRBJ2-7, with TRBD1 matching over 8 bases. This CDR3 region has 15 residues. Germline assignment: CDR1 SGHTA and CDR2 FQGNSA. V gave up 7 bases and J gave up 2 bases; unmatched junction bases: 10. The CDR3 bases are TGTGCCAGCACAAATCGAGGACAGGGTCCCTACGAGCAGTACTTC. It is translated as CASTNRGQGPYEQYF.